This TCR beta chain is from a study of blood T cells in healthy people across ages. General observations from the study: From one million sequenced T cells, diversity estimates were lower bounds.

The individuals who served as donors were healthy Caucasians living in Russia, aged about 6 to 100. Total RNA was extracted at no less than 6 micrograms per sample. This clonotype turned up a few times. The antigen remains unidentified. The germline CDR1 and CDR2 sequences are MDHEN and SYDVKM. V was pared by 3 bases and J by 4 bases, with 22 bases of the junction left unmatched. The CDR3 is made up of 20 amino acids. The use of a sample-barcoded 5' primer and a J-beta primer mix characterized a second PCR of about 7 to 12 cycles. MiXCR, run by TCRdb on the 5' RACE reads, gives a single entry per CDR3 protein. The sample holds about 1,400,000 distinct CDR3 sequences, roughly 40% seen once.

The receptor was isolated from a woman younger than 30 in good health. V and J are TRBV28 and TRBJ2-5, with 8 bases matching TRBD1. The source material was blood. In DNA, the CDR3 is TGTGCCAGCAGTTTGGCCCCCGGGACAGGACCGGTCGGCGGCGGAGAGACCCAGTACTTC. As protein: CASSLAPGTGPVGGGETQYF.